The next 20 T cell receptor beta chains were all read from a single sample in a study of T-cell memory formation after mild COVID-19. TCRdb reprocessed the 5' RACE reads with MiXCR, giving one entry per CDR3 protein. Among 550,000 to 600,000 distinct CDR3 sequences listed, 15% to 20% were seen once. Sequencing was done on a sample of PBMCs or a T cell subset sorted from them (not recorded which). The receptors come from an adult woman who had mild COVID-19 (a few samples of this study predate the infection). Cell type and time point are not known.

A note on this clonotype: A read error may explain this, as a much larger clone is one base away. The chain joins TRBV20-1 to TRBJ1-5; D perhaps matches TRBD1 (5 bases). The J call may be wrong; the DNA end is better matched by TRBJ2-3. Germline loops: CDR1 DFQATT, CDR2 SNEGSKA (reference sequence). This CDR3 is built from 14 residues. The CDR3 nucleotides read TGCAGTGCTAGGAGGCAGGGTTTCAATCAGCCCCAGTATTTT. The encoded protein is CSARRQGFNQPQYF.

The chain uses TRBV18 and TRBJ1-5, with D perhaps matching TRBD1 (6 bases). This CDR3 is built from 17 residues. V was shortened by 1 base and J by 5 bases, with 18 bases between the two germline ends. From germline, CDR1 is KGHSH and CDR2 LQKENI. CDR3 bases: TGTGCCAGCTCACCACGCGGGCCGGGACAACTGTATCAGCCCCAGCATTTT. Translated, it gives CASSPRGPGQLYQPQHF.

This clonotype was seen only a few times. This chain uses TRBV11-2 with TRBJ2-5; 7 bases line up with TRBD1. With V trimmed by 5 bases and J by 4 bases, 13 bases remained unmatched. This CDR3 contains 16 residues. CDR1 is SGHAT, CDR2 FQNNGV, per germline. CDR3 sequence: CASSSINRGIVETQYF. The DNA of the CDR3 is TGTGCCAGCAGCAGCATAAACAGGGGAATAGTAGAGACCCAGTACTTC.

V gene TRBV12-3 or TRBV12-4 combines with J gene TRBJ1-1; D unclear. Trimming removed 2 bases at V and 5 bases at J, with 12 bases between. This CDR3 has 14 residues. The CDR3 DNA sequence: TGTGCCAGCAGTTTATTTGGCGTGGGGACTGAAGCTTTCTTT. The encoded protein is CASSLFGVGTEAFF.

This clonotype was detected a few times. The chain's CDR3 is CAWSVRGAQYF. The CDR3 DNA reads as TGTGCCTGGAGTGTACGAGGGGCCCAGTACTTC. V usage is TRBV30 and J usage is TRBJ2-5, with D perhaps assigned TRBD1 or TRBD2 (5 bases each). V shed 0 bases and J shed 9 bases, with 8 bases lying between them. This CDR3 comprises 11 residues. Germline lookup yields CDR1 GTSNPN and CDR2 SVGIG (reference sequence).

This clonotype showed up many times. The CDR3 DNA follows: TGTGCCAGCACCATCGAGGGGGCGCTCACCGGGGAGCTGTTTTTT. This sequence encodes CASTIEGALTGELFF. The chain joins TRBV7-2 to TRBJ2-2, with TRBD1 matching 7 bases. Germline CDR1 and CDR2: SGHTA and FQGNSA. This CDR3 has 15 amino acids. V shed 7 bases and J 4 bases; nucleotides not matched to a gene: 9.

This clonotype showed up just a few times. The V gene is TRBV24-1, the J gene TRBJ2-2; no definite D call. CDR3 length: 14 residues. Deletions cut 6 bases from V and 2 bases from J, with 9 bases between. Germline values: CDR1 KGHDR, CDR2 SFDVKD. The CDR3 DNA sequence: TGTGCCACCAGTTGGGCTGAAAACACCGGGGAGCTGTTTTTT. It yields the protein CATSWAENTGELFF.

This clonotype was seen ten or more times. The V gene is TRBV2, the J gene TRBJ2-3; no firm D call. CDR1 and CDR2 (germline): SNHLY, FYNNEI. This CDR3 has 14 amino acids. Trimming removed 9 bases at V and 0 bases at J, with 13 bases between. CDR3 DNA: TGTGCCAGTTCAGACGGTGGGAGCACAGATACGCAGTATTTT. Translation: CASSDGGSTDTQYF.

The chain joins TRBV6-6 to TRBJ2-7; 11 nucleotides match TRBD2. The CDR3 spans 14 residues. Germline V lookup: CDR1 MNHNY, CDR2 SVGAGI (reference sequence). Trimming removed 7 bases from V and 2 bases from J; junction bases left unmatched: 4. As DNA, the CDR3 is TGTGCCAGCACCAGTAGCGGGAGGGCCTACGAGCAGTACTTC. It encodes CASTSSGRAYEQYF.

Details on this clonotype: A junction end diverges from the germline sequence, so it may reflect a read error. This chain uses TRBV7-7 with TRBJ1-4; D gene uncertain. Per germline, CDR1 SSHAT and CDR2 FNYEAQ (reference sequence). The CDR3 runs 15 residues. The CDR3 loop is CASSFGIGVDEKLFF. The CDR3 DNA is TGTGCTAGCAGCTTCGGCATTGGGGTGGATGAAAAACTGTTTTTT.

In this sample, this clonotype turned up a few times. The chain joins TRBV11-2 to TRBJ2-2, with D unclear. The CDR3 totals 13 residues. CDR1 SGHAT and CDR2 FQNNGV come from the germline V gene. V lost 0 bases and J lost 6, with 5 bases in between. CDR3 sequence: CASSLDGPGELFF. CDR3 DNA sequence: TGTGCCAGCAGCTTAGACGGGCCCGGGGAGCTGTTTTTT.

The rearrangement joins TRBV9 to TRBJ2-1; TRBD1 might be the D (5 bases). The V and J ends lost 0 bases and 7 bases respectively, with 20 bases between them. This CDR3 contains 17 residues. CDR1 is SGDLS, CDR2 YYNGEE, per germline. CDR3 nucleotide sequence: TGTGCCAGCAGCGTAGAAGGTAGGGTCGGCAGGGTGAATGAGCAGTTCTTC. Translated: CASSVEGRVGRVNEQFF.

The chain uses TRBV28 and TRBJ2-7; 11 positions match TRBD2. CDR3 length: 14 residues. After removal of 7 bases from V and 7 bases from J, the junction contained 9 bases not matched to a gene. The germline V gene encodes CDR1 MDHEN and CDR2 SYDVKM. CDR3 region: CASMKLAGVGEQYF. The CDR3 DNA is TGTGCCAGCATGAAACTAGCGGGAGTAGGGGAGCAGTACTTC.

This clonotype has a handful of counts. The chain recombines TRBV15 with TRBJ2-1; the D gene is possibly TRBD1 (5 bases). The germline V gene has CDR1 LNHNV and CDR2 YYDKDF (reference sequence). V was cut by 0 bases and J by 5 bases, with 11 bases left in between. This CDR3 is built from 15 residues. CDR3 nucleotides: TGTGCCACCAGCAGAGATTGGGGCGTCGACAATGAGCAGTTCTTC. It is translated as CATSRDWGVDNEQFF.

The chain has TRBV2 and TRBJ2-2; 7 nucleotides match TRBD2. V shed 0 bases, J shed 6 bases, and the junction held 7 bases outside the gene matches. This CDR3 is 16 amino acids long. Germline-derived CDR1 and CDR2 are SNHLY and FYNNEI. The CDR3 sequence: CASSEAGGEFPGELFF. For the CDR3, the DNA is TGTGCCAGCAGTGAAGCGGGGGGGGAGTTCCCCGGGGAGCTGTTTTTT. Full variable domain (missing parts from reference TRBV2 and TRBJ2-2): EPEVTQTPSHQVTQMGQEVILRCVPISNHLYFYWYRQILGQKVEFLVSFYNNEISEKSEIFDDQFSVERPDGSNFTLKIRSTKLEDSAMYFCASSEAGGEFPGELFFGEGSRLTVL.

The chain recombines TRBV19 with TRBJ2-4; maybe TRBD2 (6 bases). The CDR3 is 15 amino acids. V lost 9 bases, J lost 8 bases, and 23 bases lay in between. In germline, CDR1 is LNHDA, CDR2 SQIVND (reference sequence). CDR3 loop: CARGGAGRFEDIQYF. DNA for the CDR3: TGTGCCAGAGGCGGGGCAGGGCGATTCGAAGACATTCAGTACTTC.

The sample holds a few counts of this clonotype. The V and J genes are TRBV18 and TRBJ2-5; D is possibly TRBD2 (5 bases). Trimming left V 3 bases short and J 5 bases short, with 10 bases between. The CDR3 spans 13 residues. Germline V gene sequence: CDR1 KGHSH, CDR2 LQKENI. In DNA, the CDR3 is TGTGCCAGCTCACCCCCCGGGAAGGAGACCCAGTACTTC. The encoded protein is CASSPPGKETQYF.

This clonotype has more than one count but fewer than ten. The V call is TRBV24-1, the J call TRBJ2-1, with 12 bases fitting TRBD2. The CDR3 length is 15 residues. J lost 7 bases, V lost 3 bases, and 3 bases had no gene match. CDR1 is KGHDR, CDR2 SFDVKD, per germline. The chain's CDR3 is CATSDVTSGRNEQFF. The CDR3 DNA reads TGTGCCACCAGTGATGTGACTAGCGGGAGAAATGAGCAGTTCTTC.

The chain is built from TRBV12-3 or TRBV12-4 and TRBJ2-3, with D possibly matching TRBD1 (6 bases). The CDR3 runs 14 residues. Trimming pared 6 bases from V and 0 bases from J, leaving 10 bases between. The CDR3 spells CASRTGSSTDTQYF. The CDR3 bases are TGTGCCAGCAGGACAGGCTCTAGCACAGATACGCAGTATTTT.

This clonotype has a handful of counts. This chain uses TRBV20-1 with TRBJ2-1, with TRBD2 identical over 7 bases. This CDR3 region has 15 residues. Germline loops: CDR1 DFQATT, CDR2 SNEGSKA (reference sequence). V gave up 4 bases and J gave up 4 bases; unmatched junction bases: 10. The CDR3 reads CSANPTSRIYNEQFF. The CDR3 nucleotides read TGCAGTGCTAACCCGACTAGCAGAATTTACAATGAGCAGTTCTTC.